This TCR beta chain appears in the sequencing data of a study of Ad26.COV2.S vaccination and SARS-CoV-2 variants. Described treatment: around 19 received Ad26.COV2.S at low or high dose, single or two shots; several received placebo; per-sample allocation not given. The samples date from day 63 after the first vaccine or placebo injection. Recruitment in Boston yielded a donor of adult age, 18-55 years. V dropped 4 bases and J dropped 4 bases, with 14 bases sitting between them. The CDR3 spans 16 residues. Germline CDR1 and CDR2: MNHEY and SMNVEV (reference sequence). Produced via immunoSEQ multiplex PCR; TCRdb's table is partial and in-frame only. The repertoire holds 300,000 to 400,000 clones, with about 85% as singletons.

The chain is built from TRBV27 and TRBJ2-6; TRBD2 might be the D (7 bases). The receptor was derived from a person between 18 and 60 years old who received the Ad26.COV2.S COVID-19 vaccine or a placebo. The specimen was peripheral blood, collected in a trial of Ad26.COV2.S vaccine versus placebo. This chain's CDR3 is CASSSGGLVGANVLTF. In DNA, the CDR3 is TGTGCCAGCAGTTCCGGGGGGCTGGTGGGGGCCAACGTCCTGACTTTC.